These 10 T cell receptor beta chains were all obtained from the same sample, sequenced in a study of T cell repertoires in cytomegalovirus infection. Using its own MiXCR run on the reads, TCRdb lists one record per CDR3 protein. Among around 550,000 distinct CDR3 sequences, 26% were seen once, and the ten largest hold roughly an eighth. Input material: PBMCs. The receptors were gathered from a human donor in good health (CMV status not recorded). Some clones in this sample may be carry-over from other donors' samples.

There are a few counts of this clonotype. The chain employs TRBV30 and TRBJ1-4; D is uncertain. With 5 bases removed from V and 7 bases from J, the gap between germline ends came to 14 bases. CDR1 is GTSNPN, CDR2 SVGIG, per germline (reference sequence). The CDR3 extends over 13 amino acids. This chain's CDR3 is CAWGELRSEKLFF. The CDR3 bases are TGTGCCTGGGGGGAGCTGCGGAGTGAAAAACTGTTTTTT.

This chain connects TRBV29-1 to TRBJ2-3; D remains ambiguous. The CDR3 has 19 amino acids. The germline V gene encodes CDR1 SQVTM and CDR2 ANQGSEA. V shed 3 bases and J shed 0 bases, with 25 bases lying between them. The CDR3 bases are TGCAGCGTTGACCCCGGCGTGTCACCGTCACTCCCGAGCACAGATACGCAGTATTTT. Amino acids: CSVDPGVSPSLPSTDTQYF.

A single count supports this clonotype. This rearrangement joins TRBV11-2 to TRBJ2-7; D is possibly TRBD1 or TRBD2 (6 bases each). Germline V gene lookup returns CDR1 SGHAT and CDR2 FQNNGV. V lost 5 bases, J lost 5 bases, and 16 bases lay in between. This CDR3 contains 14 residues. CDR3 sequence: CASSPRRGVDEQYF. The DNA of the CDR3 is TGTGCCAGCAGCCCAAGGAGGGGGGTTGACGAGCAGTACTTC.

The table lists this clonotype with many counts. This sequence joins TRBV7-2 and TRBJ2-2; 8 nucleotides match TRBD1. The V gene's germline CDR1 is SGHTA and CDR2 FQGNSA. CDR3 length equals 15 residues. J gave up 1 base and V 4 bases, and 2 bases lay outside the gene matches. CDR3 amino acids: CASSYRGRNTGELFF. The CDR3 nucleotides are TGTGCCAGCAGCTACAGGGGGAGGAACACCGGGGAGCTGTTTTTT.

The genes are TRBV11-3 and TRBJ2-1; D call uncertain. The CDR3 length is 15 residues. Trimming took off 5 bases at V and 4 bases at J, with 15 bases between the two ends. The germline CDR1 and CDR2 sequences are SGHNT and YENEEA. CDR3 residues: CASSQAMSSYNEQFF. The CDR3 region has the DNA TGTGCCAGCAGCCAGGCGATGTCGTCTTACAATGAGCAGTTCTTC.

In its sample, this clonotype was seen once. The chain uses TRBV7-9 and TRBJ2-2; TRBD1 or TRBD2 may be the D gene (5 bases each). Trimming left V 5 bases short and J 4 bases short, with 17 bases between. CDR3 length equals 16 residues. Germline V gene sequence: CDR1 SEHNR, CDR2 FQNEAQ (reference sequence). The CDR3 loop is CASSQQRLGTTGELFF. The CDR3 region has the DNA TGTGCCAGCAGCCAGCAAAGGTTGGGGACCACCGGGGAGCTGTTTTTT.

This clonotype showed up just once. This chain joins TRBV20-1 and TRBJ2-1, with 8 positions matching TRBD2. The V and J ends lost 5 bases and 5 bases, in that order; junction bases with no gene match: 8. This CDR3 spans 14 amino acids. CDR1 and CDR2 (germline): DFQATT, SNEGSKA (reference sequence). CDR3 sequence reads: CSAHGRERNNEQFF. The DNA for the CDR3 is TGCAGTGCTCACGGGAGGGAGAGAAACAATGAGCAGTTCTTC.

The table lists this clonotype with a few counts. The genes are TRBV7-2 and TRBJ2-7, with D unresolved. Trimming took 4 bases from V and 4 from J, leaving 11 bases between them. This CDR3 is 13 amino acids long. Germline lookup yields CDR1 SGHTA and CDR2 FQGNSA. The chain's CDR3 is CASSSRPGYEQYV. CDR3 in DNA: TGTGCCAGCAGCTCCCGCCCCGGGTACGAGCAGTACGTC.

The table lists this clonotype with many counts. The chain combines TRBV6-1 with TRBJ2-1; 9 bases agree with TRBD2. In germline, CDR1 is MNHNS, CDR2 SASEGT. This CDR3 has 15 amino acids. V trimming: 6 bases; J trimming: 7 bases; junction bases outside the gene matches: 10. CDR3 nucleotides: TGTGCCAGCAGCCTAGCGGGGAACCCCTTAAATGAGCAGTTCTTC. Its translation: CASSLAGNPLNEQFF.

This chain links TRBV6-6 with TRBJ2-2; 7 bases fit TRBD2. Germline CDR1 reads MNHNY; CDR2 reads SVGAGI (reference sequence). CDR3 length: 17 amino acids. V lost 6 bases to trimming and J lost 0 bases; unmatched junction nucleotides: 10. CDR3 in amino acids: CASRGAGSGSNTGELFF. The CDR3 DNA is TGTGCCAGCAGGGGAGCGGGATCCGGTTCGAACACCGGGGAGCTGTTTTTT.